The 19 T cell receptor beta chains reported below all come from one sample, sequenced in a study of OX40 agonist ivuxolimab in advanced cancers. Here immunoSEQ multiplex PCR was the method, and the copy in TCRdb shows in-frame clones only, minus some. The data show 70,000 or so clones, roughly 87% seen once. Sequences were derived from CD4+ or CD8+ T cells sorted from blood, sampled in a trial of the OX40 agonist ivuxolimab. The receptors stem from an adult with an advanced solid tumor such as melanoma, head and neck, liver or kidney cancer.

This sequence joins TRBV10-3 and TRBJ2-5, with D maybe TRBD1 (5 bases). Germline V gene lookup returns CDR1 ENHRY and CDR2 SYGVKD. Trimming left V 9 bases short and J 0 bases short, with 11 bases between. The CDR3 is 13 amino acids. CDR3 bases: TGTGCCATGTCCCGGACACACCAAGAGACCCAGTACTTC. It encodes CAMSRTHQETQYF.

Only a few counts were recorded for this clone. The chain has TRBV9 and TRBJ1-2, with D hard to call. The V gene lost 5 bases and the J gene lost 8 bases, with 19 bases spanning the gap. CDR1 and CDR2 (germline): SGDLS, YYNGEE. CDR3 length equals 14 residues. As DNA, the CDR3 is TGTGCCAGCAGACTCTCCCCGGGGTCGGGAGGCTACACCTTC. Amino acid sequence: CASRLSPGSGGYTF. Full variable domain (remainder filled in from reference TRBV9 and TRBJ1-2): DSGVTQTPKHLITATGQRVTLRCSPRSGDLSVYWYQQSLDQGLQFLIQYYNGEERAKGNILERFSAQQFPDLHSELNLSSLELGDSALYFCASRLSPGSGGYTFGSGTRLTVV.

The chain joins TRBV30 to TRBJ1-1; no reliable D call. The CDR3 runs 17 residues. Trimming removed 2 bases from V and 0 bases from J, with 19 bases in between. CDR1 and CDR2 (germline): GTSNPN, SVGIG (reference sequence). This CDR3 reads CAWSHTLLMAVNTEAFF. In DNA form, the CDR3 reads TGTGCCTGGAGTCACACCCTCCTGATGGCCGTGAACACTGAAGCTTTCTTT.

The CDR3 loop is CASSLAPGADNQPQHF. CDR3 DNA: TGCGCCAGCAGCTTGGCCCCAGGGGCTGACAATCAGCCCCAGCATTTT. This chain joins TRBV5-1 and TRBJ1-5, with D perhaps matching TRBD1 (6 bases). Trimming left V 0 bases short and J 3 bases short, with 13 bases between. CDR3 length equals 16 residues. From germline, CDR1 is SGHRS and CDR2 YFSETQ.

The chain employs TRBV19 and TRBJ1-5; D gene unclear. The germline gives CDR1 LNHDA, CDR2 SQIVND (reference sequence). V was pared by 7 bases and J by 2 bases, with 18 bases between. The CDR3 has 16 residues. The DNA for the CDR3 is TGTGCCAGTACCGCACTCAAGAGCTCCGGCAATCAGCCCCAGCATTTT. Its protein product is CASTALKSSGNQPQHF. The full variable domain, rest sourced from reference TRBV19 and TRBJ1-5, is DGGITQSPKYLFRKEGQNVTLSCEQNLNHDAMYWYRQDPGQGLRLIYYSQIVNDFQKGDIAEGYSVSREKKESFPLTVTSAQKNPTAFYLCASTALKSSGNQPQHFGDGTRLSIL.

This chain links TRBV6-1 with TRBJ2-3; maybe TRBD2 (6 bases). Deletions cut 10 bases from V and 6 bases from J, with 23 bases between. The CDR3 consists of 15 residues. In germline, CDR1 is MNHNS, CDR2 SASEGT. DNA of the CDR3: TGTGCCACTGTGAGAATCGGGGGAGGTTCGGATACGCAGTATTTT. This encodes CATVRIGGGSDTQYF.

The chain employs TRBV5-6 and TRBJ2-7; no clear D. V dropped 5 bases and J dropped 7 bases, with 16 bases sitting between them. This CDR3 has 13 amino acids. Germline loops: CDR1 SGHDT, CDR2 YYEEEE. The CDR3 nucleotides read TGTGCCAGCAGGTCTGGGATAGACGGGGAGCAGTACTTC. Its translation is CASRSGIDGEQYF.

The chain has TRBV6-5 and TRBJ2-1, with TRBD1 matching 9 bases. Germline V gene lookup returns CDR1 MNHEY and CDR2 SVGAGI. The V gene end was trimmed by 2 bases and the J gene end by 5 bases; junction bases not matched to a gene: 4. The length of the CDR3 is 15 residues. The chain's CDR3 is CASSYNRGRDNEQFF. The CDR3 DNA reads TGTGCCAGCAGTTACAACAGGGGGCGCGACAATGAGCAGTTCTTC.

The V and J genes are TRBV11-2 and TRBJ2-1, with 11 bases identical to TRBD2. Germline trimming cut 5 bases from V and 5 bases from J; bases unmatched to any gene: 2. Germline V gene sequence: CDR1 SGHAT, CDR2 FQNNGV. The CDR3 is 14 residues long. The CDR3 DNA reads TGTGCCAGCAGCCCGGGACTAGCGGACAATGAGCAGTTCTTC. This codes for CASSPGLADNEQFF.

V gene TRBV10-3 combines with J gene TRBJ2-3; D is unclear. The CDR3 is made up of 15 amino acids. V lost 3 bases, J lost 0 bases, and 10 bases lay in between. Germline V gene data show CDR1 as ENHRY and CDR2 as SYGVKD. The CDR3 DNA reads as TGTGCCATCAGTGATCGGGCAGCTAGCACAGATACGCAGTATTTT. Amino acid sequence: CAISDRAASTDTQYF.

The gene calls are TRBV6-5 and TRBJ1-4; a weak D match, TRBD1 (5 bases). This CDR3 has 14 residues. Trimming took off 8 bases at V and 0 bases at J, with 10 bases between the two ends. The germline gives CDR1 MNHEY, CDR2 SVGAGI. The CDR3 bases are TGTGCCAGCTCGGGGGGAGCAACTAATGAAAAACTGTTTTTT. Its protein product is CASSGGATNEKLFF.

The chain carries TRBV28 and TRBJ2-4; TRBD2 matches 14 bases. The germline gives CDR1 MDHEN, CDR2 SYDVKM. Trimming took 5 bases from V and 0 from J; bases not matched to a gene: 6. This CDR3 has 18 amino acids. The CDR3 DNA follows: TGTGCCAGCAGTCGACTAGCGGGGGGGCTACTAGCCAAAAACATTCAGTACTTC. Its translation is CASSRLAGGLLAKNIQYF. The full variable domain, with the rest looked up from reference TRBV28 and TRBJ2-4, is DVKVTQSSRYLVKRTGEKVFLECVQDMDHENMFWYRQDPGLGLRLIYFSYDVKMKEKGDIPEGYSVSREKKERFSLILESASTNQTSMYLCASSRLAGGLLAKNIQYFGAGTRLSVL.

V gene TRBV30 combines with J gene TRBJ1-1; D not certain. V gave up 3 bases and J gave up 0 bases, with 11 bases separating them. Germline loops: CDR1 GTSNPN, CDR2 SVGIG (reference sequence). CDR3 size: 14 residues. Written as DNA, the CDR3 is TGTGCCTGGAGATGGCCCGGCATGAACACTGAAGCTTTCTTT. Protein: CAWRWPGMNTEAFF.

The V call is TRBV2, the J call TRBJ1-2; D unresolved. V was cut by 2 bases and J by 6 bases, with 13 bases left in between. This CDR3 contains 14 residues. Germline V gives CDR1 SNHLY, CDR2 FYNNEI. The CDR3 DNA is TGTGCCAGCAGTGAATCGGACGCTGGGGATGGCTACACCTTC. Amino acid sequence: CASSESDAGDGYTF.

The rearrangement uses TRBV6-5 and TRBJ1-3; no definite D call. From germline, CDR1 is MNHEY and CDR2 SVGAGI. The CDR3 is made up of 12 amino acids. V was clipped by 6 bases and J by 4 bases, with 7 bases between them. This CDR3 reads CASSSHGNTIYF. For the CDR3, the DNA is TGTGCCAGCAGCTCACACGGAAACACCATATATTTT.

The J gene is TRBJ2-3, the V gene TRBV5-4; no firm D call. The CDR3 spans 14 residues. V lost 1 base, J lost 4 bases, and 10 bases lay in between. Per the germline V gene, CDR1 is SGHNT and CDR2 is YYREEE (reference sequence). The CDR3 sequence: CASSLSTRSDTQYF. Here the CDR3 DNA reads TGTGCCAGCAGCTTGAGTACAAGATCAGATACGCAGTATTTT.

The chain is built from TRBV6-4 and TRBJ1-1, with TRBD1 matching over 10 bases. From germline, CDR1 is MRHNA and CDR2 SNTAGT. V trimming: 6 bases; J trimming: 1 base; junction bases outside the gene matches: 5. This CDR3 spans 15 amino acids. CDR3 region: CASRGQGTENTEAFF. In nucleotides, the CDR3 is TGTGCCAGCAGGGGACAGGGGACGGAGAACACTGAAGCTTTCTTT.

The genes are TRBV6-1 and TRBJ2-5; D remains ambiguous. Trimming removed 8 bases at V and 5 bases at J, with 6 bases between. The CDR3 spans 10 residues. The V gene's germline CDR1 is MNHNS and CDR2 SASEGT. CDR3 DNA sequence: TGTGCCAGCCTTTCGGAGACCCAGTACTTC. Translating gives CASLSETQYF.

The chain recombines TRBV6-6 with TRBJ2-7; 11 bases fit TRBD1. This CDR3 has 16 amino acids. The trim removed 4 bases at V and 3 bases at J, leaving 8 bases unmatched. CDR1 and CDR2 (germline): MNHNY, SVGAGI (reference sequence). In nucleotides, the CDR3 is TGTGCCAGCAGTTCACCCACCGGGACAGGGGGCTACGAGCAGTACTTC. It is translated as CASSSPTGTGGYEQYF.